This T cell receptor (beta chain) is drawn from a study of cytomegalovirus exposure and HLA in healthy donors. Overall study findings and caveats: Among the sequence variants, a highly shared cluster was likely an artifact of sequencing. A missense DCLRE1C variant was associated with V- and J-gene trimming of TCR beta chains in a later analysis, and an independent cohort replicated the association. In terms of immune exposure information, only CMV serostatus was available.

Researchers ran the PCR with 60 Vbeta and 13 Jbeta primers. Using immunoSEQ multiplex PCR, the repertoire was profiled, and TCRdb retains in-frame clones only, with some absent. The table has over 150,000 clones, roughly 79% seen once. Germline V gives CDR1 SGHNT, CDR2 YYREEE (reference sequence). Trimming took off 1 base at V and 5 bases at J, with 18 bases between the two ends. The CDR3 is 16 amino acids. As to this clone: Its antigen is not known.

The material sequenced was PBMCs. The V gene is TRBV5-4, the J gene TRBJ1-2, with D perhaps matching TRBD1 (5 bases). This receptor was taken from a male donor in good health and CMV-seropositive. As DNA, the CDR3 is TGTGCCAGCAGCTTGAGGGGCTCCCGGACCATTTATGGCTACACCTTC. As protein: CASSLRGSRTIYGYTF. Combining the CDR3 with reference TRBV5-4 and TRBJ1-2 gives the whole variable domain ETGVTQSPTHLIKTRGQQVTLRCSSQSGHNTVSWYQQALGQGPQFIFQYYREEENGRGNFPPRFSGLQFPNYSSELNVNALELDDSALYLCASSLRGSRTIYGYTFGSGTRLTVV.